Each of the 10 T cell receptor beta chains below was sequenced from the same sample in a study of tumor-infiltrating lymphocytes in primary liver carcinoma. TCR beta cDNA was made from around 460 ng total RNA with a constant-region primer. Generation of the TCR beta libraries relied on three nested multiplex PCR rounds using slightly modified ARM-PCR. PCR rounds one and two used TRBV1-TRBV30 forward primers with a C-beta reverse primer for around 11 cycles each. In TCRdb, the multiplex PCR reads were re-called with MiXCR into one record per CDR3 protein. The sample includes approximately 100,000 distinct CDR3 sequences, more than 65% of them seen just once. Joint extraction of RNA and DNA used roughly 19-32 mg of bulk tissue that was unsorted. Sequenced input: liver tumor tissue from sampling region 2. Specified subset: tumor region T2, inferior pole. These receptors all come from a woman aged 55-70 years with primary liver carcinoma and hepatitis B virus infection.

A remark on this clonotype: One end of the junction varies from germline; a read error may be responsible. The V call is TRBV7-8, the J call TRBJ2-3; 8 positions match TRBD2. Germline values: CDR1 SGHVS, CDR2 FQNEAQ. The CDR3 totals 16 residues. The CDR3: CASSRAGGLSTDMQYF. As DNA, the CDR3 is TGTGCCAGCAGCCGGGCGGGAGGCCTCAGCACAGATATGCAGTATTTT.

This clonotype was seen a handful of times. Just one base apart from a much larger clone, this may be a read error. This sequence joins TRBV6-5 and TRBJ2-7, with TRBD2 as a possible D gene (6 bases). With 5 bases removed from V and 3 bases from J, the gap between germline ends came to 11 bases. CDR1 MNHEY and CDR2 SVGAGI come from the germline V gene. The CDR3 is made up of 13 amino acids. The CDR3 nucleotides read TGTGCCAGCAGTCACGCTAGCGTCTACGAGCAGTACTTC. Its translation is CASSHASVYEQYF.

Comment on this clonotype: A much bigger clone sits one base away, suggesting this may be a read error. V usage is TRBV6-4 and J usage is TRBJ2-1; a weak D match, TRBD2 (6 bases). The CDR3 has 15 amino acids. Germline V gene data show CDR1 as MRHNA and CDR2 as SNTAGT. The CDR3 DNA follows: TGTGTCAGCAGTGATGGGACTGGTGGGGCGGATGAGCAGTTCTTC. Its protein product is CVSSDGTGGADEQFF.

The chain is built from TRBV29-1 and TRBJ1-1; the D is unclear. The germline CDR1 and CDR2 sequences are SQVTM and ANQGSEA. The CDR3 extends over 12 amino acids. Here the CDR3 reads CGAGGRSDLAFF. The CDR3 DNA reads TGCGGCGCCGGAGGGCGATCGGATCTGGCTTTCTTT.

This clonotype was observed at least ten times. V is TRBV5-6 and J is TRBJ1-3; a weak D match, TRBD1 (6 bases). The CDR3 loop spans 16 amino acids. Germline CDR1 and CDR2: SGHDT and YYEEEE. Trimming left V 4 bases short and J 9 bases short, with 23 bases between. CDR3 protein: CASSLGLPRQGGTIYF. The CDR3 nucleotides are TGTGCCAGCAGCCTGGGACTGCCCCGCCAAGGGGGCACCATATATTTT.

Points on this clonotype: A much larger clone lies a single base off, so this may be a read error. The J gene is TRBJ1-4, the V gene TRBV28, with D unclear. The CDR3 length is 13 residues. Trimming took 6 bases from V and 2 from J, leaving 7 bases between them. Germline CDR1 is MDHEN and CDR2 is SYDVKM. The CDR3 DNA follows: TGTGCCAGCAGGGTCACCACTAATGAAAAACTGTTTTTT. It is translated as CASRVTTNEKLFF.

For this clonotype: This may arise from a read error, as a much more abundant clone is one base away. This chain uses TRBV5-1 with TRBJ1-3; 9 nucleotides line up with TRBD1. The CDR3 totals 15 residues. Germline CDR1 reads SGHRS; CDR2 reads YFSETQ. V gave up 5 bases and J gave up 5 bases; unmatched junction bases: 8. DNA for the CDR3: TGCGCCAGCAGGTCGGGACAGGGAGGAAGAAACACCATATATTTT. It yields the protein CASRSGQGGRNTIYF. Full variable domain (missing parts from reference TRBV5-1 and TRBJ1-3): KAGVTQTPRYLIKTRGQQVTLSCSPISGHRSVSWYQQTPGQGLQFLFEYFSETQRNKGNFPGRFSGRQFSNSRSEMNVSTLELGDSALYLCASRSGQGGRNTIYFGEGSWLTVV.

With regard to this clonotype: An end of the junction does not agree with germline; a read error may underlie this. The gene calls are TRBV11-2 and TRBJ2-2; maybe TRBD2 (5 bases). Germline assignment: CDR1 SGHAT and CDR2 FQNNGV. This CDR3 has 15 amino acids. This CDR3 reads CASNLMLANTEELFF. CDR3 in DNA: TGTGCCAGCAATTTAATGCTAGCTAACACCGAGGAGCTGTTTTTT.

This clonotype was detected ten times or more. J is TRBJ2-2 and V is TRBV6-1; 10 nucleotides match TRBD2. Losses at the gene ends were 6 bases for V and 1 base for J; bases not matched to a gene: 2. CDR1 is MNHNS, CDR2 SASEGT, per germline. The CDR3 runs 15 residues. CDR3 amino acids: CASRRTSGNTGELFF. CDR3 sequence (DNA): TGTGCCAGCAGAAGGACTAGCGGGAACACCGGGGAGCTGTTTTTT.

This chain uses TRBV6-5 with TRBJ2-7, with D possibly being TRBD1 (6 bases). CDR3 size: 13 residues. Trimming pared 8 bases from V and 7 bases from J, leaving 18 bases between. The V gene's germline CDR1 is MNHEY and CDR2 SVGAGI. The DNA of the CDR3 is TGTGCCAGCGGTATGGGACAATCGAGGGAGCAGTACTTC. Residues: CASGMGQSREQYF.